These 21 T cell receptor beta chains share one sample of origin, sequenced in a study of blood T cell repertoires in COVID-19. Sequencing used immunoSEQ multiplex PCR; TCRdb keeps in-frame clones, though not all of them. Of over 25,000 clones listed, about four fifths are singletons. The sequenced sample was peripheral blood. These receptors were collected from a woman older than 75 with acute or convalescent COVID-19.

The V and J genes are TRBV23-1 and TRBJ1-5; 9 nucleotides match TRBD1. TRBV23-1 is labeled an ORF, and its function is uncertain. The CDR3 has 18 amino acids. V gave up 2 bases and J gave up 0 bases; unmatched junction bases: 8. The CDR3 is CASSQGDRGNYSNQPQHF. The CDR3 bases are TGCGCCAGCAGTCAAGGAGACAGGGGGAATTATAGCAATCAGCCCCAGCATTTT.

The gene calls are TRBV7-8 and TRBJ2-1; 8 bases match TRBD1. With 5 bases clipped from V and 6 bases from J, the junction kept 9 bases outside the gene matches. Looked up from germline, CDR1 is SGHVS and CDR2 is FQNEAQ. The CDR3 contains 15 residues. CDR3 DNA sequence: TGTGCCAGCAGCCCCCGGGACAGGTTGGGCAATGAGCAGTTCTTC. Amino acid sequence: CASSPRDRLGNEQFF.

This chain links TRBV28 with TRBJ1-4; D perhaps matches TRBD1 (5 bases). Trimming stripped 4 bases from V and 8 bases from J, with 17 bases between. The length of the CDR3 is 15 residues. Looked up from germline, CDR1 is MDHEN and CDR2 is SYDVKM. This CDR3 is CASSSTAGSWEKLFF. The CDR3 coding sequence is TGTGCCAGCAGTTCGACAGCAGGAAGTTGGGAAAAACTGTTTTTT.

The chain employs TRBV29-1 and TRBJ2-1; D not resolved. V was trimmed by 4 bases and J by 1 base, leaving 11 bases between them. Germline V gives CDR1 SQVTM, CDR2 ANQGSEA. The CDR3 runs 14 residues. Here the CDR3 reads CSVGIRQSYNEQFF. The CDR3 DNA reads TGCAGCGTTGGAATCCGTCAGTCCTACAATGAGCAGTTCTTC.

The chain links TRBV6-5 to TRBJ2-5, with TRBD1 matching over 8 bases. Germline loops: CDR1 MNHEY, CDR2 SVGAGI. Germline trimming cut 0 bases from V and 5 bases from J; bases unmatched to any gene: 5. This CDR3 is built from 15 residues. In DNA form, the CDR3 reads TGTGCCAGCAGTTACTCGACAGGGGTGGACGAGACCCAGTACTTC. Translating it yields CASSYSTGVDETQYF.

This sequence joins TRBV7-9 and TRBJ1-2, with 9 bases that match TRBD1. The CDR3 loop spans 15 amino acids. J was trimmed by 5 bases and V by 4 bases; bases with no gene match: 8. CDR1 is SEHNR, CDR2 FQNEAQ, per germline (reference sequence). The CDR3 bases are TGTGCCAGCAGCTCGGTCGGGACAGGGTGGTATGGCTACACCTTC. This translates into CASSSVGTGWYGYTF.

For the CDR3, the DNA is TGTGCCAGCTCACCGGACAGTTCCGAGCAGTACTTC. Its translation is CASSPDSSEQYF. The V gene is TRBV18, the J gene TRBJ2-7; TRBD1 might be the D (6 bases). CDR3 length: 12 amino acids. V lost 3 bases and J 6 bases, leaving 9 bases between the germline ends. From germline, CDR1 is KGHSH and CDR2 LQKENI. Full variable domain (remainder filled in from reference TRBV18 and TRBJ2-7): NAGVMQNPRHLVRRRGQEARLRCSPMKGHSHVYWYRQLPEEGLKFMVYLQKENIIDESGMPKERFSAEFPKEGPSILRIQQVVRGDSAAYFCASSPDSSEQYFGPGTRLTVT.

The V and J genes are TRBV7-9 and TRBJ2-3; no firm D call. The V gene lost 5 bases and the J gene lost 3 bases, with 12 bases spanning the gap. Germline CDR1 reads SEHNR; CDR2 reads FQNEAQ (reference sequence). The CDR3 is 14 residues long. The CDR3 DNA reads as TGTGCCAGCAGCCTAAGTCAGGCAACAGATACGCAGTATTTT. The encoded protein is CASSLSQATDTQYF.

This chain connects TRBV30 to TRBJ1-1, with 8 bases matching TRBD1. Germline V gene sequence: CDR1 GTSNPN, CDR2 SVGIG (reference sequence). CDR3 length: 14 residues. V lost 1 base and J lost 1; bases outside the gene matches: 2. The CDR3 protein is CAWSAGQENTEAFF. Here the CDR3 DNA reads TGTGCCTGGAGTGCGGGACAGGAGAACACTGAAGCTTTCTTT. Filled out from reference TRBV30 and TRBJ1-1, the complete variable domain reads SQTIHQWPATLVQPVGSPLSLECTVEGTSNPNLYWYRQAAGRGLQLLFYSVGIGQISSEVPQNLSASRPQDRQFILSSKKLLLSDSGFYLCAWSAGQENTEAFFGQGTRLTVV.

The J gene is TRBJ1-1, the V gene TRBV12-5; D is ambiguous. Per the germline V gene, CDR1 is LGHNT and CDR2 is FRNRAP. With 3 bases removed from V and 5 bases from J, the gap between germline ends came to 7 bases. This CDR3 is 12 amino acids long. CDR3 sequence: CASGFRPTEAFF. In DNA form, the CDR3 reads TGTGCTAGTGGTTTCCGTCCTACTGAAGCTTTCTTT.

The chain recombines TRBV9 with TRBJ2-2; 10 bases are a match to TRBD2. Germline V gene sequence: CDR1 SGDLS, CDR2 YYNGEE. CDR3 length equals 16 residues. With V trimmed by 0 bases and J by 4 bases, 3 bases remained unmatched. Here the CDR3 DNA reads TGTGCCAGCAGCGTAGCGTCTAGCGGGGGCACCGGGGAGCTGTTTTTT. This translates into CASSVASSGGTGELFF.

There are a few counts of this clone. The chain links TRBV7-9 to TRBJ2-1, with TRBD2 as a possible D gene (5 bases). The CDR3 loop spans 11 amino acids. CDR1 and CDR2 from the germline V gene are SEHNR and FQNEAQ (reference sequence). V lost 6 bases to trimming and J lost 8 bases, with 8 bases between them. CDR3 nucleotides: TGTGCCAGCAGATTCGGGGATGAGCAGTTCTTC. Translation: CASRFGDEQFF.

This CDR3 is CASSPLGGSGNTIYF. DNA for the CDR3: TGTGCCAGCAGCCCTCTTGGGGGGTCTGGAAACACCATATATTTT. The chain combines TRBV7-8 with TRBJ1-3; possibly TRBD1 for D (5 bases). V lost 5 bases, J lost 1 base, and 12 bases lay in between. The germline CDR1 and CDR2 sequences are SGHVS and FQNEAQ. The CDR3 extends over 15 amino acids.

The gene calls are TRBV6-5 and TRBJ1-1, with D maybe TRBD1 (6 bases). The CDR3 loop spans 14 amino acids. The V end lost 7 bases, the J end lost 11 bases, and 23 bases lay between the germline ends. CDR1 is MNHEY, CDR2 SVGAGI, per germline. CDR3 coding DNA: TGTGCCAGCATAAACCCGAGGGGGACGACGGAGGCTTTCTTT. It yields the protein CASINPRGTTEAFF.

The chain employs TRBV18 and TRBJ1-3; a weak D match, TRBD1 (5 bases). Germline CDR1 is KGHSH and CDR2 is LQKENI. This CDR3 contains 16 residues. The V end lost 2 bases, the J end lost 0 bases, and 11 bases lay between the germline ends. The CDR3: CASSPKVGGSGNTIYF. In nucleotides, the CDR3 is TGTGCCAGCTCACCAAAGGTCGGGGGCTCTGGAAACACCATATATTTT.

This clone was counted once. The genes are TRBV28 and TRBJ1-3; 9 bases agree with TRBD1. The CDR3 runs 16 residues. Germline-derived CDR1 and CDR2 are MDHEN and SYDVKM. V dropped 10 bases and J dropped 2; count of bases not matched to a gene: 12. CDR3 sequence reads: CATGRQGVVAGNTIYF. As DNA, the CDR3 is TGTGCCACCGGCCGACAGGGGGTAGTTGCTGGAAACACCATATATTTT.

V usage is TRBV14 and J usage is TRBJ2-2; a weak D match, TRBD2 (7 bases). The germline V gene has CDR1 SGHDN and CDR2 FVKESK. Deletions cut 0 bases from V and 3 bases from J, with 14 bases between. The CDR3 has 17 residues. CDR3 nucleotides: TGTGCCAGCAGCCAAGAAGGCAGGGGAGGGGACACCGGGGAGCTGTTTTTT. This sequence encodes CASSQEGRGGDTGELFF.

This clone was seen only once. The CDR3 coding sequence is TGTGCCAGCTTTCGACCGGGGACTGGAAACACCATATATTTT. Translating it yields CASFRPGTGNTIYF. V and J are TRBV7-9 and TRBJ1-3, with no clear D. Germline V gene lookup returns CDR1 SEHNR and CDR2 FQNEAQ (reference sequence). The ends were cut back, 8 bases at V and 2 bases at J, with 13 bases in the middle. The CDR3 runs to 14 residues. The full variable domain, with the rest looked up from reference TRBV7-9 and TRBJ1-3, is DTGVSQNPRHKITKRGQNVTFRCDPISEHNRLYWYRQTLGQGPEFLTYFQNEAQLEKSRLLSDRFSAERPKGSFSTLEIQRTEQGDSAMYLCASFRPGTGNTIYFGEGSWLTVV.

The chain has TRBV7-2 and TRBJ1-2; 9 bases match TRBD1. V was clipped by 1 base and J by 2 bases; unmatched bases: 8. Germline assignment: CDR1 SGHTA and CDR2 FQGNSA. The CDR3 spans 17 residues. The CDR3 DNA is TGTGCCAGCAGCTTAGTAGGGACAGGGCTGGGCAACTATGGCTACACCTTC. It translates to CASSLVGTGLGNYGYTF.

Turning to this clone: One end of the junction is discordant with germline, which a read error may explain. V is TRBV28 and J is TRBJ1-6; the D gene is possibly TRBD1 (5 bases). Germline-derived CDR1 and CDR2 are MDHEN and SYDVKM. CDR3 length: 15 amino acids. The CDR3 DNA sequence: TGTGCCAGCAGTTCGCAGGGCTTCTATGATTCACCCCTCCACTTT. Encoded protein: CASSSQGFYDSPLHF.

CDR3 DNA: TGTGCCAGCAGCTTAGGACTAGCGGGTGGCGAGCAGTACTTC. Protein product: CASSLGLAGGEQYF. V is TRBV7-9 and J is TRBJ2-7; TRBD2 agrees at 10 bases. CDR1 is SEHNR and CDR2 is FQNEAQ in the germline V gene (reference sequence). V lost 1 base, J lost 6 bases, and 3 bases stayed unmatched. The CDR3 runs to 14 residues.